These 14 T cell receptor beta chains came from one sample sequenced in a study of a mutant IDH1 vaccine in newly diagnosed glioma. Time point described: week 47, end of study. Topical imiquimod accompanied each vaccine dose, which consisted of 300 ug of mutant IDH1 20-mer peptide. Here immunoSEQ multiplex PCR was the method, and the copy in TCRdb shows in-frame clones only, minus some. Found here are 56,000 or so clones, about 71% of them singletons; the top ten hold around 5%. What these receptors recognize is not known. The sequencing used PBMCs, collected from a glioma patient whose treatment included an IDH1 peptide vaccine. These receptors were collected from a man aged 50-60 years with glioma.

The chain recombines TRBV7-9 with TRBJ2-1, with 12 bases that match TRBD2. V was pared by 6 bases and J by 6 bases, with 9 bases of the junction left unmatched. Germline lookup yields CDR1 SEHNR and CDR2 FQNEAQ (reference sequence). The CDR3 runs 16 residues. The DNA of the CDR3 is TGTGCCAGCAGATATACCGGGACTAGCGGGTTCAATGAGCAGTTCTTC. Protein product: CASRYTGTSGFNEQFF. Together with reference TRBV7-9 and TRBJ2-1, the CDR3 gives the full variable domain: DTGVSQNPRHKITKRGQNVTFRCDPISEHNRLYWYRQTLGQGPEFLTYFQNEAQLEKSRLLSDRFSAERPKGSFSTLEIQRTEQGDSAMYLCASRYTGTSGFNEQFFGPGTRLTVL.

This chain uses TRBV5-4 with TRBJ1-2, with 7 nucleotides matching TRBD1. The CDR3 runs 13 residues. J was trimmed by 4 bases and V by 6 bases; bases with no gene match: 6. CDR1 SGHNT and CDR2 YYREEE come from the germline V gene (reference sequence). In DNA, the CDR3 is TGTGCCAGCACCCAGGACAGGCTCTATGGCTACACCTTC. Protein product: CASTQDRLYGYTF.

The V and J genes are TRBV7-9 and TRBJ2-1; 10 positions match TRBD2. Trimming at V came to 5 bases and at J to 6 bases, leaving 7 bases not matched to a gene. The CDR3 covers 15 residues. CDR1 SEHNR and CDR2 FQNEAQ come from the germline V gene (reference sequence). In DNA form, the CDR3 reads TGTGCCAGCAGCCCCCCAAGCGGGGGGGCCAATGAGCAGTTCTTC. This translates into CASSPPSGGANEQFF.

CDR3 sequence (DNA): TGTGCCAGCAGCGGGTTCGGGGGCAGCTCGAACACTGAAGCTTTCTTT. Protein product: CASSGFGGSSNTEAFF. The chain links TRBV5-6 to TRBJ1-1, with D possibly matching TRBD1 (6 bases). Germline CDR1 reads SGHDT; CDR2 reads YYEEEE. V was trimmed by 4 bases and J by 1 base, leaving 17 bases between them. The CDR3 runs to 16 residues. Complete variable domain (other parts from reference TRBV5-6 and TRBJ1-1): DAGVTQSPTHLIKTRGQQVTLRCSPKSGHDTVSWYQQALGQGPQFIFQYYEEEERQRGNFPDRFSGHQFPNYSSELNVNALLLGDSALYLCASSGFGGSSNTEAFFGQGTRLTVV.

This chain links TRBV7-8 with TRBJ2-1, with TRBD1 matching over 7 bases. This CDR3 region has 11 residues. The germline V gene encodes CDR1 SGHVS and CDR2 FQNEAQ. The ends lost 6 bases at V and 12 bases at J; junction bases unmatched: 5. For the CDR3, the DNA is TGTGCCAGCAGACAAACAGGGGTGCAGTTCTTC. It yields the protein CASRQTGVQFF.

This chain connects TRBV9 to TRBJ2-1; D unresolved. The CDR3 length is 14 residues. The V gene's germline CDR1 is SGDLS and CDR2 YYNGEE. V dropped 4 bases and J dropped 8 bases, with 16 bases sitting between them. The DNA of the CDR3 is TGTGCCAGCAGCTCAAGAGCCACCTCAGATGAGCAGTTCTTC. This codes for CASSSRATSDEQFF.

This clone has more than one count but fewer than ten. CDR3 DNA sequence: TGTGCCAGCAGTCCCGGGTCCGGCTCGGGGACTGAAGCTTTCTTT. Translated, it gives CASSPGSGSGTEAFF. The gene calls are TRBV2 and TRBJ1-1; D ambiguous. The length of the CDR3 is 15 residues. V lost 5 bases, J lost 5 bases, and 18 bases lay in between. The germline V gene has CDR1 SNHLY and CDR2 FYNNEI. Based on the CDR3 plus reference TRBV2 and TRBJ1-1, the full variable domain is EPEVTQTPSHQVTQMGQEVILRCVPISNHLYFYWYRQILGQKVEFLVSFYNNEISEKSEIFDDQFSVERPDGSNFTLKIRSTKLEDSAMYFCASSPGSGSGTEAFFGQGTRLTVV.

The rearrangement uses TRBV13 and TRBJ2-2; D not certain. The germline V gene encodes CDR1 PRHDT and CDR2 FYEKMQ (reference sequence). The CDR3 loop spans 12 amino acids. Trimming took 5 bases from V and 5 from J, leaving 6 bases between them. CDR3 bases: TGTGCCAGCAGCCTGGGGACCGGGGAGCTGTTTTTT. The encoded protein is CASSLGTGELFF.

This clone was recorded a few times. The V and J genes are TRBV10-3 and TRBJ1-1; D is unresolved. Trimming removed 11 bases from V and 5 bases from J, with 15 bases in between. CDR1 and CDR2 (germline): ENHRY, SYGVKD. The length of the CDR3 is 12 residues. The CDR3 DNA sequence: TGTGCCGTCCGGGCCGAGGCGACTGAAGCTTTCTTT. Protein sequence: CAVRAEATEAFF.

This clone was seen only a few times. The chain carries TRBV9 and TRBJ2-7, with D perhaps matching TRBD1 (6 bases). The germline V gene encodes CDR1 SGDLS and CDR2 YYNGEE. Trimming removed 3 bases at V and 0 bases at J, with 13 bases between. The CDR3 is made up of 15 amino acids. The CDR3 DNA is TGTGCCAGCAGCGCGGGACACATTAGCTCCTACGAGCAGTACTTC. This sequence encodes CASSAGHISSYEQYF.

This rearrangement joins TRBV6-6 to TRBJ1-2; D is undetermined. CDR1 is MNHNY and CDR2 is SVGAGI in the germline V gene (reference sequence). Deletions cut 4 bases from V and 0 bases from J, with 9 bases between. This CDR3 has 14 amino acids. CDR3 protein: CASSSVTTNYGYTF. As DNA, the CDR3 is TGTGCCAGCAGTTCGGTCACAACTAACTATGGCTACACCTTC.

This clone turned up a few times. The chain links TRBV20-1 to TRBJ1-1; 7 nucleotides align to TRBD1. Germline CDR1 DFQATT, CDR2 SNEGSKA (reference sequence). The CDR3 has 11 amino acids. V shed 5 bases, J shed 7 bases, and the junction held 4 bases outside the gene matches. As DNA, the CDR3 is TGCAGTGCTGGGGGGACAGTTGAAGCTTTCTTT. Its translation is CSAGGTVEAFF.

CDR3 loop: CASSTTFGRSSYEQYF. The CDR3, as DNA: TGTGCCAGCAGCACCACATTCGGACGGAGCTCCTACGAGCAGTACTTC. V usage is TRBV7-8 and J usage is TRBJ2-7; D gene ambiguous. The CDR3 loop spans 16 amino acids. Germline CDR1 is SGHVS and CDR2 is FQNEAQ. V shed 5 bases and J shed 0 bases, with 17 bases lying between them.

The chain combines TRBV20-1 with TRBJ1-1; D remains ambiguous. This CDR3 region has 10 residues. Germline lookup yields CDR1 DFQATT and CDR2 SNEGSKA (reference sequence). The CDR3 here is CLGKNTEAFF. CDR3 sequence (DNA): TGCTTAGGGAAGAACACTGAAGCTTTCTTT.